This TCR beta chain is from a study of T cell changes during pregnancy in multiple sclerosis. Germline lookup yields CDR1 LNHDA and CDR2 SQIVND (reference sequence). The CDR3 is 13 amino acids. Trimming removed 7 bases from V and 4 bases from J; junction bases left unmatched: 2. Method: immunoSEQ multiplex PCR; TCRdb's copy keeps in-frame clones and lacks some. The table lists about 75,000 clones, approximately 88% of them singletons. This TCR was recovered from a female donor in good health, enrolled as a control in a pregnancy study. The rearrangement uses TRBV19 and TRBJ2-2; TRBD2 matches at 8 bases. This sample comprised peripheral blood, obtained in the first trimester of pregnancy. The CDR3 nucleotides are TGTGCCAGTAAGAGCGGGGGCACCGGGGAGCTGTTTTTT. Its translation: CASKSGGTGELFF.